This TCR beta chain was sequenced during a study of cytomegalovirus exposure and HLA in healthy donors. Study-wide results and limits: Analysis was performed later, and it showed HLA-associated TCR beta chains to be more clonally expanded than equally common others.

With regard to this clone: Its antigen is still unknown.

This CDR3 region has 14 residues. V lost 0 bases, J lost 3 bases, and 4 bases lay in between. CDR1 is SGHRS, CDR2 YFSETQ, per germline. With 60 Vbeta and 13 Jbeta primers, the PCR was carried out. Profiled with immunoSEQ multiplex PCR; TCRdb holds only in-frame clones, not every one. The sample lists roughly 80,000 clones, around 72% occurring once. The sample consisted of PBMCs. The receptor was derived from a woman in her 40s in good health and CMV-seropositive. The chain combines TRBV5-1 with TRBJ2-6; D ambiguous. The CDR3 loop is CASSLVDGANVLTF. The CDR3, as DNA: TGCGCCAGCAGCTTGGTAGATGGGGCCAACGTCCTGACTTTC.